The 26 T cell receptor beta chains reported below all come from one sample, sequenced in a study of human CD4 T cells and Enterobacteriaceae. This table comes from immunoSEQ multiplex PCR, and its TCRdb copy is limited to in-frame clones, with some not included. Here the sample spans roughly 28,000 clones, about four fifths being singletons. The memory gate held CD4+ cells that were not CD45RA+CCR7+CD95- naive cells, over 95% pure. The sequenced material came from memory CD4+ T cells from blood. The origin of the receptors is a human donor in good health.

In this sample, this clone turned up once. The V and J genes are TRBV5-3 and TRBJ1-1; 8 positions agree with TRBD1. TRBV5-3 is classed as an ORF, of uncertain function. V lost 0 bases, J lost 2 bases, and 6 bases stayed unmatched. This CDR3 is built from 16 residues. CDR3: CARSLERGTGNTEAFF. The CDR3 region has the DNA TGTGCCAGAAGCTTGGAAAGGGGGACAGGTAACACTGAAGCTTTCTTT.

The chain couples TRBV19 to TRBJ1-2; D is uncertain. With 7 bases removed from V and 7 bases from J, the gap between germline ends came to 16 bases. CDR3 length: 13 residues. The germline gives CDR1 LNHDA, CDR2 SQIVND (reference sequence). The chain's CDR3 is CASKIAGVAGYTF. The CDR3 DNA is TGTGCCAGTAAGATAGCTGGGGTCGCTGGCTACACCTTC. The entire variable domain, with the rest obtained from reference TRBV19 and TRBJ1-2, is as follows: DGGITQSPKYLFRKEGQNVTLSCEQNLNHDAMYWYRQDPGQGLRLIYYSQIVNDFQKGDIAEGYSVSREKKESFPLTVTSAQKNPTAFYLCASKIAGVAGYTFGSGTRLTVV.

V is TRBV7-7 and J is TRBJ1-3, with a tentative D call TRBD1 (6 bases). This CDR3 region has 13 residues. Germline CDR1 SSHAT, CDR2 FNYEAQ (reference sequence). V gave up 4 bases and J gave up 4 bases, with 8 bases separating them. The DNA for the CDR3 is TGTGCCAGCAGCTCCGACAGGGGAAACACCATATATTTT. Protein sequence: CASSSDRGNTIYF. Full variable domain (outside the CDR3, taken from reference TRBV7-7 and TRBJ1-3): GAGVSQSPRYKVTKRGQDVTLRCDPISSHATLYWYQQALGQGPEFLTYFNYEAQPDKSGLPSDRFSAERPEGSISTLTIQRTEQRDSAMYRCASSSDRGNTIYFGEGSWLTVV.

This chain links TRBV28 with TRBJ2-7; D unclear. Trimming left V 4 bases short and J 3 bases short, with 13 bases between. Germline CDR1 MDHEN, CDR2 SYDVKM. The length of the CDR3 is 14 residues. The CDR3 spells CASSSVSKGYEQYF. DNA for the CDR3: TGTGCCAGCAGTTCTGTGAGTAAAGGCTACGAGCAGTACTTC.

The V gene is TRBV4-1, the J gene TRBJ1-2; D possibly corresponds to TRBD1 (5 bases). Germline V lookup: CDR1 MGHRA, CDR2 YSYEKL. CDR3 length equals 16 residues. V gave up 1 base and J gave up 2 bases, with 14 bases separating them. CDR3 sequence: CASSQGDIRGNYGYTF. The CDR3 nucleotides are TGCGCCAGCAGCCAAGGAGATATACGGGGCAACTATGGCTACACCTTC.

The J gene is TRBJ2-1, the V gene TRBV11-1, with a possible D match to TRBD1 (5 bases). The CDR3 length is 14 residues. Germline V lookup: CDR1 SGHAT, CDR2 FQDESV (reference sequence). V was clipped by 3 bases and J by 2 bases, with 8 bases between them. CDR3 loop: CASSLRQTYNEQFF. The CDR3 DNA is TGTGCCAGCAGCTTGAGACAGACCTACAATGAGCAGTTCTTC.

The J gene is TRBJ1-2, the V gene TRBV7-9; 7 bases are a match to TRBD1. Trimming at V came to 5 bases and at J to 6 bases, leaving 12 bases not matched to a gene. This CDR3 region has 15 residues. The germline V gene has CDR1 SEHNR and CDR2 FQNEAQ (reference sequence). The CDR3 nucleotides read TGTGCCAGCAGCCGAAGACAGGGCCCCCTAGATGGCTACACCTTC. Translated, it gives CASSRRQGPLDGYTF.

The chain has TRBV9 and TRBJ1-5; perhaps TRBD1 as D (5 bases). Trimming took off 3 bases at V and 3 bases at J, with 10 bases between the two ends. This CDR3 comprises 14 residues. Germline loops: CDR1 SGDLS, CDR2 YYNGEE. CDR3 in amino acids: CASSGGGVNQPQHF. CDR3 nucleotide sequence: TGTGCCAGCAGCGGGGGAGGGGTCAATCAGCCCCAGCATTTT.

This clone appeared once. The rearrangement joins TRBV9 to TRBJ2-1; TRBD1 aligns across 7 bases. Germline V lookup: CDR1 SGDLS, CDR2 YYNGEE. V lost 4 bases, J lost 4 bases, and 8 bases stayed unmatched. The CDR3 sequence is 15 residues long. CDR3 region: CASSSGTAPYNEQFF. In DNA, the CDR3 is TGTGCCAGCAGCTCCGGGACAGCCCCTTACAATGAGCAGTTCTTC.

The chain links TRBV11-2 to TRBJ1-4, with D perhaps matching TRBD1 (6 bases). Germline V gene sequence: CDR1 SGHAT, CDR2 FQNNGV. The CDR3 consists of 14 residues. V shed 6 bases and J shed 8 bases, with 16 bases lying between them. The CDR3 reads CASSRDRNLEKLFF. CDR3 nucleotides: TGTGCCAGCAGTCGTGACAGGAACCTCGAAAAACTGTTTTTT.

The rearrangement uses TRBV11-2 and TRBJ1-3, with TRBD1 as a possible D gene (6 bases). This CDR3 has 14 amino acids. Trimming removed 8 bases at V and 2 bases at J, with 13 bases between. Germline V gene lookup returns CDR1 SGHAT and CDR2 FQNNGV. CDR3 nucleotides: TGTGCCAGCCCCATGAGGGGGGCTGGAAACACCATATATTTT. Translating gives CASPMRGAGNTIYF.

This rearrangement joins TRBV19 to TRBJ1-2, with 7 bases aligning to TRBD1. Trimming removed 3 bases from V and 3 bases from J; junction bases left unmatched: 10. CDR3 size: 16 residues. CDR1 and CDR2 (germline): LNHDA, SQIVND (reference sequence). The CDR3 is CASSILSGGYDYGYTF. CDR3 in DNA: TGTGCCAGTAGTATCCTATCAGGGGGTTACGACTATGGCTACACCTTC.

V is TRBV9 and J is TRBJ2-3; D gene uncertain. Deletions cut 3 bases from V and 3 bases from J, with 8 bases between. The CDR3 contains 13 residues. From germline, CDR1 is SGDLS and CDR2 YYNGEE. Written as DNA, the CDR3 is TGTGCCAGCAGCGCTTGGGGTACAGATACGCAGTATTTT. Its protein product is CASSAWGTDTQYF.

The chain recombines TRBV7-2 with TRBJ1-5; no firm D call. Trimming shortened V by 5 bases and J by 4 bases, and 9 bases separated the two germline ends. The CDR3 is 13 amino acids. Germline V gene lookup returns CDR1 SGHTA and CDR2 FQGNSA. The CDR3 protein is CASSVERNQPQHF. The CDR3 nucleotides read TGTGCCAGCAGCGTTGAGAGGAATCAGCCCCAGCATTTT.

This clone was observed a single time. This chain uses TRBV5-4 with TRBJ2-5; TRBD1 agrees at 8 bases. The germline V gene encodes CDR1 SGHNT and CDR2 YYREEE (reference sequence). The J segment lost 1 base and the V segment lost 4 bases, leaving 9 bases of the junction unmatched. This CDR3 comprises 16 residues. The CDR3 reads CASSAKTGTGQETQYF. CDR3 DNA: TGTGCCAGCAGCGCTAAAACCGGGACAGGCCAAGAGACCCAGTACTTC.

The rearrangement links TRBV27 to TRBJ1-5; TRBD1 might be the D (6 bases). V was pared by 6 bases and J by 2 bases, with 11 bases between. Germline-derived CDR1 and CDR2 are MNHEY and SMNVEV (reference sequence). This CDR3 is 14 amino acids long. CDR3 in DNA: TGTGCCAGCAGCCGATACAGGGGCAATCAGCCCCAGCATTTT. Its protein product is CASSRYRGNQPQHF.

This rearrangement joins TRBV9 to TRBJ1-1; the D is unclear. The ends were cut back, 0 bases at V and 1 base at J, with 10 bases in the middle. The germline gives CDR1 SGDLS, CDR2 YYNGEE. The CDR3 totals 15 residues. The CDR3 reads CASSVGLGSNTEAFF. Written as DNA, the CDR3 is TGTGCCAGCAGCGTAGGATTGGGTTCGAACACTGAAGCTTTCTTT.

The chain is built from TRBV9 and TRBJ2-3; TRBD2 matches at 7 bases. The length of the CDR3 is 16 residues. V shed 4 bases, J shed 1 base, and the junction held 9 bases outside the gene matches. Germline V lookup: CDR1 SGDLS, CDR2 YYNGEE. CDR3 amino acids: CASSPRGSGRTDTQYF. Written as DNA, the CDR3 is TGTGCCAGCAGCCCCCGAGGTAGCGGGCGCACAGATACGCAGTATTTT.

This chain joins TRBV2 and TRBJ2-5; TRBD1 aligns across 7 bases. From germline, CDR1 is SNHLY and CDR2 FYNNEI. This CDR3 has 14 amino acids. V gave up 6 bases and J gave up 0 bases; unmatched junction bases: 4. CDR3 nucleotide sequence: TGTGCCAGCAGGGGACAGACACACCAAGAGACCCAGTACTTC. Its translation is CASRGQTHQETQYF.

V gene TRBV30 combines with J gene TRBJ2-3, with D unclear. This CDR3 has 15 amino acids. The germline V gene encodes CDR1 GTSNPN and CDR2 SVGIG (reference sequence). The V gene lost 2 bases and the J gene lost 2 bases, with 14 bases spanning the gap. The CDR3, as DNA: TGTGCCTGGAGTCCCCGCGTGGCCAACACAGATACGCAGTATTTT. Its translation is CAWSPRVANTDTQYF.

This clone turned up a few times. The chain joins TRBV18 to TRBJ2-7, with D possibly called TRBD1 or TRBD2 (5 bases each). Germline CDR1 and CDR2: KGHSH and LQKENI. V was trimmed by 4 bases and J by 3 bases, leaving 10 bases between them. CDR3 size: 13 residues. The CDR3 sequence is CASSQGRIYEQYF. The CDR3 region has the DNA TGTGCCAGCTCACAGGGACGCATCTACGAGCAGTACTTC.

The V call is TRBV5-4, the J call TRBJ2-5; TRBD2 agrees at 10 bases. Trimming at V came to 1 base and at J to 7 bases, leaving 7 bases not matched to a gene. The CDR3 totals 15 residues. The germline V gene encodes CDR1 SGHNT and CDR2 YYREEE (reference sequence). The DNA for the CDR3 is TGTGCCAGCAGCTTGTTAGCGGGGGGCTCCGGGACCCAGTACTTC. Its protein is CASSLLAGGSGTQYF. The whole variable domain, filled in from reference TRBV5-4 and TRBJ2-5, reads ETGVTQSPTHLIKTRGQQVTLRCSSQSGHNTVSWYQQALGQGPQFIFQYYREEENGRGNFPPRFSGLQFPNYSSELNVNALELDDSALYLCASSLLAGGSGTQYFGPGTRLLVL.

This chain links TRBV30 with TRBJ1-4; the D gene is possibly TRBD1 (5 bases). This CDR3 has 13 amino acids. Trimming cost V 1 base and J 8 bases, with 11 bases left between them. Germline assignment: CDR1 GTSNPN and CDR2 SVGIG (reference sequence). CDR3 protein: CAWSAPNREKLFF. CDR3 DNA sequence: TGTGCCTGGAGTGCCCCGAACAGGGAAAAACTGTTTTTT.

This clone was recorded a few times. The V call is TRBV19, the J call TRBJ2-7; no clear D. CDR1 is LNHDA, CDR2 SQIVND, per germline (reference sequence). The CDR3 is 8 amino acids. Trimming removed 10 bases from V and 4 bases from J, with 2 bases in between. DNA of the CDR3: TGTGCCAAATACGAGCAGTACTTC. Amino acids: CAKYEQYF.

The V call is TRBV27, the J call TRBJ2-4, with TRBD2 matching 12 bases. V lost 4 bases, J lost 7 bases, and 8 bases stayed unmatched. The germline gives CDR1 MNHEY, CDR2 SMNVEV (reference sequence). The CDR3 covers 16 residues. In DNA, the CDR3 is TGTGCCAGCAGTTCTAGACTAGCGGGGGTAGGGAACATTCAGTACTTC. This sequence encodes CASSSRLAGVGNIQYF.

The chain has TRBV2 and TRBJ2-7; no clear D gene. The ends were cut back, 6 bases at V and 8 bases at J, with 14 bases in the middle. Germline V CDR1 and CDR2: SNHLY, FYNNEI. This CDR3 contains 12 residues. The CDR3: CASRTPNIKQYF. The CDR3 DNA is TGTGCCAGCAGGACCCCAAACATAAAGCAGTACTTC.